This TCR beta chain was captured by sequencing in a study of blood T cell repertoires in COVID-19. Study at large: COVID-19 samples, acute and convalescent, were from the United States, Italy and Spain.

Germline loops: CDR1 SQVTM, CDR2 ANQGSEA. This CDR3 has 16 residues. The V gene lost 0 bases and the J gene lost 7 bases, with 18 bases spanning the gap. TCRdb keeps only in-frame clones here, not all; method: immunoSEQ multiplex PCR. The sample lists roughly 170,000 clones, roughly 90% seen once, with less than 25% in the top ten. This TCR was sampled from a man aged 70-80 years with active or convalescent COVID-19. This chain joins TRBV29-1 and TRBJ1-4; D unresolved. The sample taken for sequencing was peripheral blood. The CDR3 nucleotides read TGCAGCGTTGAAGATCTTTCCGGGGATGTGACTGAAAAACTGTTTTTT. Residues: CSVEDLSGDVTEKLFF.